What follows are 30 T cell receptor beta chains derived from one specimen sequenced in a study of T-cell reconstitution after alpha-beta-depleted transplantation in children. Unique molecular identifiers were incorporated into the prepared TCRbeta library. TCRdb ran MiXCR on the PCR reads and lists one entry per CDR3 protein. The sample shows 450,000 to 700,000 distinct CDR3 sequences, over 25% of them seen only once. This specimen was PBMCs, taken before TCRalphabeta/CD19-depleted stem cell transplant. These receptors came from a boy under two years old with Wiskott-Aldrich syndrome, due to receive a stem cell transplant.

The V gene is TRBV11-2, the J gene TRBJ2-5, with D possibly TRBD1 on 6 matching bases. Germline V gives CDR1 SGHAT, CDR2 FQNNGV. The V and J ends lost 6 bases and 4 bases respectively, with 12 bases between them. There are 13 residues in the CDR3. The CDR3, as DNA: TGTGCCAGCAGGAACAGGGTTGGAGAGACCCAGTACTTC. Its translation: CASRNRVGETQYF.

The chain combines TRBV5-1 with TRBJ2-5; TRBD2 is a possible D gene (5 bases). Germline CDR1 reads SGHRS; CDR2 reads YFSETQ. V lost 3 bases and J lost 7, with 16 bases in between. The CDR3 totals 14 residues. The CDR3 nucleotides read TGCGCCAGCAGCTCGGGAACTTATGAATGGACCCAGTACTTC. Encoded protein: CASSSGTYEWTQYF. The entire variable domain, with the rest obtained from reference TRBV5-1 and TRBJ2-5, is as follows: KAGVTQTPRYLIKTRGQQVTLSCSPISGHRSVSWYQQTPGQGLQFLFEYFSETQRNKGNFPGRFSGRQFSNSRSEMNVSTLELGDSALYLCASSSGTYEWTQYFGPGTRLLVL.

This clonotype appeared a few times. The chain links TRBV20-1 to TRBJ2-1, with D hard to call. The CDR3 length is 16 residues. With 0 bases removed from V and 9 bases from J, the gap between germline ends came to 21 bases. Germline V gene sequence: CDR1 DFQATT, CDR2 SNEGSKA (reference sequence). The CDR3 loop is CSARDPRAVKWGEQFF. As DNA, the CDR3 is TGCAGTGCTAGAGATCCGCGAGCAGTCAAGTGGGGTGAGCAGTTCTTC.

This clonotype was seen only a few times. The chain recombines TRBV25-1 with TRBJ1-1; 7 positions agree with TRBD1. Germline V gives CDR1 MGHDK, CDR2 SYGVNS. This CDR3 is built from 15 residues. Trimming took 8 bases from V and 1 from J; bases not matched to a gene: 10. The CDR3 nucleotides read TGTGCCAGCTCTCAAGGGGGCATTCGGAACACTGAAGCTTTCTTT. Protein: CASSQGGIRNTEAFF.

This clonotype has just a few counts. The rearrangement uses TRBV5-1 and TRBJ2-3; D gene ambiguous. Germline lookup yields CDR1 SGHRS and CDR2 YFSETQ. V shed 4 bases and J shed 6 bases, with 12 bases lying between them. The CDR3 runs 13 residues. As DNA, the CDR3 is TGCGCCAGCAGCCTAATTGTGGGGGATACGCAGTATTTT. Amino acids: CASSLIVGDTQYF.

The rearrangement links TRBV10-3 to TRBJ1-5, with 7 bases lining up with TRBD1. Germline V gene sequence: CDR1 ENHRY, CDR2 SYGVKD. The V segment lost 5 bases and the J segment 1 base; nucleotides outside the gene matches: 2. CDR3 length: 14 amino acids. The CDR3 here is CAISRDRSNQPQHF. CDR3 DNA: TGTGCCATCAGTCGGGACAGAAGCAATCAGCCCCAGCATTTT.

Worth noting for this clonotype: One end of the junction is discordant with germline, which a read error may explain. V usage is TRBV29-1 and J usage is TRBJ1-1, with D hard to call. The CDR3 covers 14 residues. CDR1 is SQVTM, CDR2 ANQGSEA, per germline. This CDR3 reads CSVDVVLTNTDAFF. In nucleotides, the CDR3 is TGCAGCGTTGATGTCGTTCTTACGAACACTGACGCTTTCTTT.

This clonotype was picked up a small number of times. DNA for the CDR3: TGCGCCAGCAGGACCACAGGGGCCGGCTACAATGAGCAGTTCTTC. It specifies CASRTTGAGYNEQFF. This chain connects TRBV5-1 to TRBJ2-1; 7 nucleotides match TRBD1. The trim removed 5 bases at V and 3 bases at J, leaving 8 bases unmatched. The CDR3 is 15 residues long. The germline V gene encodes CDR1 SGHRS and CDR2 YFSETQ.

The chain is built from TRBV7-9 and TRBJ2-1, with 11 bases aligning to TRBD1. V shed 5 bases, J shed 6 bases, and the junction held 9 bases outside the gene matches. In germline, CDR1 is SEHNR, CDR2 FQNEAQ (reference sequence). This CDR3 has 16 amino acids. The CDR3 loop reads CASSNPPGQGVNEQFF. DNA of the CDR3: TGTGCCAGCAGCAATCCCCCGGGACAGGGGGTCAATGAGCAGTTCTTC. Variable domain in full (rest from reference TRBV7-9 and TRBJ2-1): DTGVSQNPRHKITKRGQNVTFRCDPISEHNRLYWYRQTLGQGPEFLTYFQNEAQLEKSRLLSDRFSAERPKGSFSTLEIQRTEQGDSAMYLCASSNPPGQGVNEQFFGPGTRLTVL.

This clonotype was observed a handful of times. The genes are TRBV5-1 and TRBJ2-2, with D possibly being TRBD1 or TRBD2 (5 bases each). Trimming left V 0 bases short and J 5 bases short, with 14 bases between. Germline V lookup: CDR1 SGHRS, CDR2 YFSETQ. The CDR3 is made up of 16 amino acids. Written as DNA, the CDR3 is TGCGCCAGCAGCTTGGGGGGACGCCCGCGGACCGGGGAGCTGTTTTTT. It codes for CASSLGGRPRTGELFF.

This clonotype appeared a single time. The CDR3: CASSLSLGGNEQYF. CDR3 in DNA: TGCGCCAGCAGCTTGAGCCTGGGGGGAAACGAGCAGTACTTC. This rearrangement joins TRBV5-1 to TRBJ2-7; tentative D call: TRBD2 (6 bases). The CDR3 has 14 amino acids. Germline CDR1 is SGHRS and CDR2 is YFSETQ. The V end lost 1 base, the J end lost 5 bases, and 13 bases lay between the germline ends.

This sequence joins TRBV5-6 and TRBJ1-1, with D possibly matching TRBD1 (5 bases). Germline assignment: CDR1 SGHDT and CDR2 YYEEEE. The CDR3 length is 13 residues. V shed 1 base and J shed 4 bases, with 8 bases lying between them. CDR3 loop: CASSLSGTTEAFF. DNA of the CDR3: TGTGCCAGCAGCTTGTCAGGGACCACTGAAGCTTTCTTT.

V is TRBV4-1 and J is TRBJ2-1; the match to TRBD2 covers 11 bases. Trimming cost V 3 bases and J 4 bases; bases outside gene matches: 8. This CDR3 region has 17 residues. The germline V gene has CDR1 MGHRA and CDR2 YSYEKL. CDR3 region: CASSQTLGLAAYNEQFF. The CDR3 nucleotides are TGCGCCAGCAGCCAGACTCTGGGACTAGCGGCTTACAATGAGCAGTTCTTC.

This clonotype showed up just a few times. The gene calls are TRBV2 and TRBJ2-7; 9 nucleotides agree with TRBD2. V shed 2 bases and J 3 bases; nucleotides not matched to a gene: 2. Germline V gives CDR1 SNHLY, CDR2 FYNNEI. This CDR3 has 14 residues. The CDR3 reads CASSELAGVYEQYF. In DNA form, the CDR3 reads TGTGCCAGCAGTGAATTAGCGGGAGTCTACGAGCAGTACTTC.

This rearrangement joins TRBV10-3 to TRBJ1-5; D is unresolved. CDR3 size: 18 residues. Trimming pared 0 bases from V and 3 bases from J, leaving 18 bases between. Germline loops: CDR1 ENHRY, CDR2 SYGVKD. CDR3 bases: TGTGCCATCAGTGAGTCGGGTCTATACGGTGGAGACAATCAGCCCCAGCATTTT. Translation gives CAISESGLYGGDNQPQHF.

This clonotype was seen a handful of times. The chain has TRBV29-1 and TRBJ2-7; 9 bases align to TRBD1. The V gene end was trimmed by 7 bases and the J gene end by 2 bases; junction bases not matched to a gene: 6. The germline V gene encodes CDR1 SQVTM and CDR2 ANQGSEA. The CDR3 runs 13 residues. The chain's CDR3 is CSAWDRATYEQYF. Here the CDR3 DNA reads TGCAGCGCTTGGGACAGGGCAACCTACGAGCAGTACTTC.

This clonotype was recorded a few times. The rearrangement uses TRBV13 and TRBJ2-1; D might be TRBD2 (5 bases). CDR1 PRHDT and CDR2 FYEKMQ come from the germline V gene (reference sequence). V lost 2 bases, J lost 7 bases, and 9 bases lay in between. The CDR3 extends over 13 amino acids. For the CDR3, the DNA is TGTGCCAGCAGCTTATATCCGGGGAATGAGCAGTTCTTC. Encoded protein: CASSLYPGNEQFF.

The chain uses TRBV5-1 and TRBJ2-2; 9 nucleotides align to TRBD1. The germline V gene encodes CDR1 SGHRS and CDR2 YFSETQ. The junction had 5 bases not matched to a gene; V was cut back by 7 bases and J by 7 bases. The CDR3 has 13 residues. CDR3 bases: TGCGCCAGCCCGGGACAGGGCGACGGGGAGCTGTTTTTT. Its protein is CASPGQGDGELFF.

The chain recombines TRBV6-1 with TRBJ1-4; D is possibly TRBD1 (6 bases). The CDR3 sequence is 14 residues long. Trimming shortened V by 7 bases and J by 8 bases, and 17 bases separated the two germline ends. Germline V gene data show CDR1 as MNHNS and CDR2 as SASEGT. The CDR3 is CASTSWGAGEKLFF. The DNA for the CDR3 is TGTGCCAGCACCTCCTGGGGGGCTGGGGAAAAACTGTTTTTT.

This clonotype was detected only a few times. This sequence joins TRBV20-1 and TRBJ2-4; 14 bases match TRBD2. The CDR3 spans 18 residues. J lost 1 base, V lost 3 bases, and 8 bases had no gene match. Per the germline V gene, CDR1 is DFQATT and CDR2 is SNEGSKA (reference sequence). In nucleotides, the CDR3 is TGCAGTGCTAGTAGACTAGCGGGAGGGAACCAGGCCAAAAACATTCAGTACTTC. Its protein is CSASRLAGGNQAKNIQYF.

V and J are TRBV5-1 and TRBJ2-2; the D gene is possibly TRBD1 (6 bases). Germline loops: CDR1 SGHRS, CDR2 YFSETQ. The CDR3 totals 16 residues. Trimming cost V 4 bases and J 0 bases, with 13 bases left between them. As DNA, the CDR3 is TGCGCCAGCAGCCCTATCGAGGGGGCGAACACCGGGGAGCTGTTTTTT. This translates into CASSPIEGANTGELFF.

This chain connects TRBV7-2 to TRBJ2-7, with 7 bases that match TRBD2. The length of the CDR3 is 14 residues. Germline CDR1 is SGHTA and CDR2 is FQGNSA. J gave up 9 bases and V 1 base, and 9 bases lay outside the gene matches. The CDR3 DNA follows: TGTGCCAGCAGCTTAGGGCGGGAGAATAGAAGGCAGTACTTC. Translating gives CASSLGRENRRQYF.

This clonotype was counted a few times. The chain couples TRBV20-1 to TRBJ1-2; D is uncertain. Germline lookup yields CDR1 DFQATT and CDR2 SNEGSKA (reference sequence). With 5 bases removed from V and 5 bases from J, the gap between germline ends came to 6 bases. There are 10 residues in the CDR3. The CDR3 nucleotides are TGCAGTGCTCGGAGTTATGGCTACACCTTC. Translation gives CSARSYGYTF.

Here the CDR3 DNA reads TGTGCCAGCAGCGGGACAGGGCAGGTTGAGCAGTTCTTC. This sequence encodes CASSGTGQVEQFF. The genes are TRBV11-3 and TRBJ2-1; 9 nucleotides line up with TRBD1. The germline CDR1 and CDR2 sequences are SGHNT and YENEEA. V lost 5 bases and J lost 9; bases outside the gene matches: 5. The CDR3 has 13 residues.

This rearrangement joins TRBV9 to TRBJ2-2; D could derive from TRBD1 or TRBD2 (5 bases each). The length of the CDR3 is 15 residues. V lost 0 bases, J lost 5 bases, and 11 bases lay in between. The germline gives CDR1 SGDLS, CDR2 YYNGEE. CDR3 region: CASSVGGRRTGELFF. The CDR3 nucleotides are TGTGCCAGCAGCGTAGGGGGACGCAGGACCGGGGAGCTGTTTTTT.

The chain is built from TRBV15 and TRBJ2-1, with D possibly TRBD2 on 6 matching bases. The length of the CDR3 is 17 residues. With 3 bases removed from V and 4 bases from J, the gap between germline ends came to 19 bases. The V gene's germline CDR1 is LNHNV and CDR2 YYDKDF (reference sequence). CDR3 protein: CATSSSTSRKTYNEQFF. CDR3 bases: TGTGCCACCAGCAGTTCGACTAGTCGAAAAACGTACAATGAGCAGTTCTTC.

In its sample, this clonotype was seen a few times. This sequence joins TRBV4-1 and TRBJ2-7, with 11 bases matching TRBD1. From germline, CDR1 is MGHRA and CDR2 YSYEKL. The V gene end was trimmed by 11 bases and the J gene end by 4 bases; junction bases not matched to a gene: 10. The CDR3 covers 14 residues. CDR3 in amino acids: CAPPRDRGEYEQYF. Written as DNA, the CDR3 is TGCGCCCCGCCCCGGGACAGGGGGGAGTACGAGCAGTACTTC.

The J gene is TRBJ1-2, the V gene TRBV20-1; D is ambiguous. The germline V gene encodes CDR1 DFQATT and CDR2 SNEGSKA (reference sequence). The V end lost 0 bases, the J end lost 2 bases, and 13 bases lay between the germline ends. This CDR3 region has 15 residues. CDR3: CSARDGSGVNYGYTF. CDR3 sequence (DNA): TGCAGTGCTAGAGATGGTTCGGGAGTCAACTATGGCTACACCTTC.

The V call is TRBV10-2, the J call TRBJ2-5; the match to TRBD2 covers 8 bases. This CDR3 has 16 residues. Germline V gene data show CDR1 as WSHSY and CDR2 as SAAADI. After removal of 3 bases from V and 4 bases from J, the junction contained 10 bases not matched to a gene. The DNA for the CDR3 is TGCGCCAGCAGTGAAATTCGAGCGGGAGTGGGAGAGACCCAGTACTTC. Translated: CASSEIRAGVGETQYF.

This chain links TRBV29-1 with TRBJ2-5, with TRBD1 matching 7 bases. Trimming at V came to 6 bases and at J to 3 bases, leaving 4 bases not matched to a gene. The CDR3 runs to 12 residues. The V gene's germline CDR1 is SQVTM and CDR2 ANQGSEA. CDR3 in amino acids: CSVTTGKETQYF. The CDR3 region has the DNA TGCAGCGTGACGACAGGGAAAGAGACCCAGTACTTC.